This is a list of T cell receptor beta chains from one sample in a study of cytomegalovirus exposure and HLA in healthy donors. The protocol was immunoSEQ multiplex PCR, while the TCRdb copy is restricted to in-frame clones and leaves out a portion. The sample includes some 120,000 clones, roughly 77% of them seen just once. The sample consisted of PBMCs. The receptors stem from a man between 18 and 29 years old in good health and CMV-seronegative. Both conserved end residues are part of each CDR3. Fields, in order: clone size, V gene, D gene, J gene, CDR3 length, CDR3 protein, CDR3 DNA. A D gene is named only where the DNA matches it firmly. The size field is filled for only some rows; it gives once, few, many or a size class.

clone size: -; V gene: TRBV27; D gene: TRBD1; J gene: TRBJ1-2; CDR3 length: 15; CDR3 protein: CASSPRDRGGHGYTF; CDR3 DNA: TGTGCCAGCAGTCCGAGGGACAGGGGAGGACATGGCTACACCTTC
clone size: -; V gene: TRBV7-9; D gene: TRBD1; J gene: TRBJ1-2; CDR3 length: 14; CDR3 protein: CASTPGGINYGYTF; CDR3 DNA: TGTGCCAGCACCCCAGGGGGGATTAACTATGGCTACACCTTC
clone size: -; V gene: TRBV19; D gene: -; J gene: TRBJ1-2; CDR3 length: 14; CDR3 protein: CASSFQQGLDGYTF; CDR3 DNA: TGTGCCAGTAGTTTCCAACAGGGATTGGATGGCTACACCTTC
clone size: -; V gene: TRBV5-1; D gene: TRBD1; J gene: TRBJ1-1; CDR3 length: 15; CDR3 protein: CASSLEGAQLTEAFF; CDR3 DNA: TGCGCCAGCAGCTTGGAGGGGGCGCAGCTCACTGAAGCTTTCTTT
clone size: -; V gene: TRBV5-1; D gene: -; J gene: TRBJ1-1; CDR3 length: 14; CDR3 protein: CASSLDTGNTEAFF; CDR3 DNA: TGCGCCAGCAGCTTGGATACCGGGAACACTGAAGCTTTCTTT
clone size: -; V gene: TRBV6-5; D gene: -; J gene: TRBJ1-6; CDR3 length: 15; CDR3 protein: CASSAPASGDSPLHF; CDR3 DNA: TGTGCCAGCAGCGCCCCGGCATCGGGGGATTCACCCCTCCACTTT
clone size: few; V gene: TRBV4-3; D gene: TRBD1; J gene: TRBJ1-3; CDR3 length: 15; CDR3 protein: CASSQDRGLGNTIYF; CDR3 DNA: TGCGCCAGCAGCCAAGACAGGGGGCTTGGAAACACCATATATTTT
clone size: -; V gene: TRBV25-1; D gene: -; J gene: TRBJ2-2; CDR3 length: 15; CDR3 protein: CAGSRDLGSTGELFF; CDR3 DNA: TGTGCCGGCAGTAGGGACTTAGGCAGCACCGGGGAGCTGTTTTTT
clone size: few; V gene: TRBV6-5; D gene: -; J gene: TRBJ2-7; CDR3 length: 14; CDR3 protein: CASTSGQNSYEQYF; CDR3 DNA: TGTGCCAGCACCTCAGGACAGAATTCCTACGAGCAGTACTTC
clone size: -; V gene: TRBV7-9; D gene: TRBD1; J gene: TRBJ2-1; CDR3 length: 16; CDR3 protein: CASSLEATGGINEQFF; CDR3 DNA: TGTGCCAGCAGCTTAGAGGCGACAGGGGGAATCAATGAGCAGTTCTTC
clone size: -; V gene: TRBV19; D gene: TRBD1; J gene: TRBJ1-4; CDR3 length: 14; CDR3 protein: CASRETGGGEKLFF; CDR3 DNA: TGTGCCAGTAGAGAGACAGGGGGCGGTGAAAAACTGTTTTTT
clone size: -; V gene: TRBV27; D gene: TRBD1; J gene: TRBJ2-1; CDR3 length: 13; CDR3 protein: CASRSNRGNEQFF; CDR3 DNA: TGTGCCAGCAGGTCAAACAGGGGAAATGAGCAGTTCTTC
clone size: once; V gene: TRBV9; D gene: TRBD2; J gene: TRBJ2-7; CDR3 length: 14; CDR3 protein: CASSIGTSNYEQYF; CDR3 DNA: TGTGCCAGCAGCATCGGGACTAGCAACTACGAGCAGTACTTC
clone size: once; V gene: TRBV4-2; D gene: -; J gene: TRBJ2-1; CDR3 length: 15; CDR3 protein: CASSQGGGEYNEQFF; CDR3 DNA: TGTGCCAGCAGCCAAGGAGGGGGGGAGTACAATGAGCAGTTCTTC
clone size: -; V gene: TRBV9; D gene: -; J gene: TRBJ1-4; CDR3 length: 15; CDR3 protein: CASSIQTGDNEKLFF; CDR3 DNA: TGTGCCAGCAGCATCCAGACAGGCGATAATGAAAAACTGTTTTTT
clone size: -; V gene: TRBV5-1; D gene: -; J gene: TRBJ2-3; CDR3 length: 14; CDR3 protein: CASSSPGTIDTQYF; CDR3 DNA: TGCGCCAGCAGCTCGCCTGGGACAATAGATACGCAGTATTTT
clone size: -; V gene: TRBV7-8; D gene: TRBD2; J gene: TRBJ2-5; CDR3 length: 15; CDR3 protein: CASSLVLAARETQYF; CDR3 DNA: TGTGCCAGCAGCTTAGTACTAGCGGCTCGAGAGACCCAGTACTTC
clone size: -; V gene: TRBV5-1; D gene: TRBD1; J gene: TRBJ1-6; CDR3 length: 19; CDR3 protein: CASSPIPTGIGGYNSPLHF; CDR3 DNA: TGCGCCAGCAGCCCCATCCCGACAGGGATAGGAGGGTATAATTCACCCCTCCACTTT
clone size: -; V gene: TRBV4-2; D gene: -; J gene: TRBJ2-1; CDR3 length: 16; CDR3 protein: CASSPSSTDQYNEQFF; CDR3 DNA: TGTGCCAGCAGCCCGTCCTCGACAGACCAGTACAATGAGCAGTTCTTC
clone size: -; V gene: TRBV5-4; D gene: TRBD1; J gene: TRBJ1-2; CDR3 length: 13; CDR3 protein: CASSLGTGGLYTF; CDR3 DNA: TGTGCCAGCAGCTTGGGGACAGGGGGCTTGTACACCTTC
clone size: -; V gene: TRBV2; D gene: -; J gene: TRBJ1-5; CDR3 length: 14; CDR3 protein: CASSVYGSGQPQHF; CDR3 DNA: TGTGCCAGCAGTGTCTATGGGTCGGGTCAGCCCCAGCATTTT
clone size: -; V gene: TRBV9; D gene: TRBD1; J gene: TRBJ1-3; CDR3 length: 15; CDR3 protein: CASSGQGVSGNTIYF; CDR3 DNA: TGTGCCAGCAGCGGCCAGGGGGTCTCTGGAAACACCATATATTTT
clone size: -; V gene: TRBV5-4; D gene: -; J gene: TRBJ1-2; CDR3 length: 17; CDR3 protein: CASSHPAPGAYGTGYTF; CDR3 DNA: TGTGCCAGCAGTCACCCCGCGCCAGGGGCTTATGGCACAGGCTACACCTTC
clone size: few; V gene: TRBV4-1; D gene: -; J gene: TRBJ2-1; CDR3 length: 16; CDR3 protein: CASSQEVGSSYNEQFF; CDR3 DNA: TGCGCCAGCAGCCAAGAAGTAGGGAGCTCCTACAATGAGCAGTTCTTC
clone size: -; V gene: TRBV7-8; D gene: -; J gene: TRBJ2-2; CDR3 length: 15; CDR3 protein: CASSPRRTNTGELFF; CDR3 DNA: TGTGCCAGCAGCCCCCGCAGGACGAACACCGGGGAGCTGTTTTTT
clone size: -; V gene: TRBV6-5; D gene: -; J gene: TRBJ2-3; CDR3 length: 14; CDR3 protein: CASRDSLRTDTQYF; CDR3 DNA: TGTGCCAGCAGGGACAGTCTGCGCACAGATACGCAGTATTTT
clone size: -; V gene: TRBV11-2; D gene: -; J gene: TRBJ1-6; CDR3 length: 14; CDR3 protein: CASSLVQGNSPLHF; CDR3 DNA: TGTGCCAGCAGCTTAGTCCAGGGGAATTCACCCCTCCACTTT
clone size: -; V gene: TRBV5-1; D gene: -; J gene: TRBJ2-7; CDR3 length: 11; CDR3 protein: CASSFSSQQYF; CDR3 DNA: TGCGCCAGCAGCTTCTCCTCCCAGCAGTACTTC
clone size: -; V gene: TRBV6-1; D gene: TRBD2; J gene: TRBJ2-5; CDR3 length: 17; CDR3 protein: CASSEKAGGGPKETQYF; CDR3 DNA: TGTGCCAGCAGTGAAAAAGCGGGGGGCGGGCCCAAAGAGACCCAGTACTTC
clone size: -; V gene: TRBV9; D gene: -; J gene: TRBJ2-1; CDR3 length: 14; CDR3 protein: CASSVSGHYNEQFF; CDR3 DNA: TGTGCCAGCAGCGTAAGCGGGCATTACAATGAGCAGTTCTTC
clone size: few; V gene: TRBV19; D gene: TRBD1; J gene: TRBJ2-1; CDR3 length: 15; CDR3 protein: CASSIGGQGLGGQFF; CDR3 DNA: TGTGCCAGTAGTATAGGGGGACAGGGCTTGGGTGGTCAGTTCTTC
clone size: once; V gene: TRBV6-1; D gene: TRBD1; J gene: TRBJ2-3; CDR3 length: 15; CDR3 protein: CASSAGQGFTDTQYF; CDR3 DNA: TGTGCCAGCAGCGCGGGACAGGGGTTCACAGATACGCAGTATTTT
clone size: -; V gene: TRBV7-2; D gene: TRBD2; J gene: TRBJ2-1; CDR3 length: 14; CDR3 protein: CASSLDGGAREQFF; CDR3 DNA: TGTGCCAGCAGCTTGGACGGGGGGGCGCGCGAGCAGTTCTTC
clone size: few; V gene: TRBV6-6; D gene: -; J gene: TRBJ1-1; CDR3 length: 13; CDR3 protein: CASSFREGAEAFF; CDR3 DNA: TGTGCCAGCAGTTTTAGAGAAGGGGCTGAAGCTTTCTTT
clone size: -; V gene: TRBV4-3; D gene: -; J gene: TRBJ1-2; CDR3 length: 14; CDR3 protein: CASSQDRGIEGYTF; CDR3 DNA: TGCGCCAGCAGCCAAGACCGGGGGATTGAGGGCTACACCTTC
clone size: -; V gene: TRBV2; D gene: TRBD1; J gene: TRBJ1-3; CDR3 length: 16; CDR3 protein: CASRSGGGGLRNTIYF; CDR3 DNA: TGTGCCAGCAGGTCGGGCGGAGGGGGCTTAAGAAACACCATATATTTT
clone size: -; V gene: TRBV7-8; D gene: TRBD1; J gene: TRBJ1-5; CDR3 length: 15; CDR3 protein: CASSPGTGDNQPQHF; CDR3 DNA: TGTGCCAGCAGCCCTGGGACAGGGGACAATCAGCCCCAGCATTTT
clone size: -; V gene: TRBV7-2; D gene: -; J gene: TRBJ2-1; CDR3 length: 13; CDR3 protein: CASSRRVANEQFF; CDR3 DNA: TGTGCCAGCAGCCGCCGGGTGGCAAATGAGCAGTTCTTC
clone size: -; V gene: TRBV27; D gene: TRBD1; J gene: TRBJ1-2; CDR3 length: 14; CDR3 protein: CASSPGDREYGYTF; CDR3 DNA: TGTGCCAGCAGTCCCGGGGACAGAGAATATGGCTACACCTTC
clone size: -; V gene: TRBV19; D gene: -; J gene: TRBJ1-5; CDR3 length: 14; CDR3 protein: CASSITGPRQPQHF; CDR3 DNA: TGTGCCAGTAGTATAACGGGTCCAAGGCAGCCCCAGCATTTT
clone size: -; V gene: TRBV27; D gene: -; J gene: TRBJ1-1; CDR3 length: 13; CDR3 protein: CASRSRRNTEAFF; CDR3 DNA: TGTGCCAGCCGTAGTAGGAGGAACACTGAAGCTTTCTTT
clone size: -; V gene: TRBV5-6; D gene: -; J gene: TRBJ1-1; CDR3 length: 15; CDR3 protein: CASSSPSFGNTEAFF; CDR3 DNA: TGTGCCAGCAGCTCCCCAAGCTTTGGGAACACTGAAGCTTTCTTT
clone size: -; V gene: TRBV7-3; D gene: -; J gene: TRBJ1-1; CDR3 length: 13; CDR3 protein: CASSLEMDTEAFF; CDR3 DNA: TGTGCCAGCAGCTTAGAGATGGACACTGAAGCTTTCTTT
clone size: -; V gene: TRBV9; D gene: TRBD2; J gene: TRBJ2-1; CDR3 length: 14; CDR3 protein: CASSVGTSANEQFF; CDR3 DNA: TGTGCCAGCAGCGTAGGGACTAGCGCAAATGAGCAGTTCTTC
clone size: -; V gene: TRBV6-1; D gene: -; J gene: TRBJ2-5; CDR3 length: 11; CDR3 protein: CASSLGSSINF; CDR3 DNA: TGTGCCAGCAGCCTTGGTTCTAGCATCAACTTC
clone size: -; V gene: TRBV6-4; D gene: -; J gene: TRBJ2-7; CDR3 length: 13; CDR3 protein: CASSDSPTGEQYF; CDR3 DNA: TGTGCCAGCAGTGACTCTCCGACAGGCGAGCAGTACTTC
clone size: -; V gene: TRBV7-9; D gene: -; J gene: TRBJ1-2; CDR3 length: 16; CDR3 protein: CASSSTKLIQGYGYTF; CDR3 DNA: TGTGCCAGCAGTTCCACTAAGCTTATTCAGGGATATGGCTACACCTTC
clone size: -; V gene: TRBV20-1; D gene: -; J gene: TRBJ2-7; CDR3 length: 11; CDR3 protein: CSAPLGAEQYF; CDR3 DNA: TGCAGTGCCCCTCTAGGGGCCGAGCAGTACTTC
clone size: -; V gene: TRBV9; D gene: -; J gene: TRBJ2-5; CDR3 length: 15; CDR3 protein: CASSDGQPHKETQYF; CDR3 DNA: TGTGCCAGCAGCGATGGACAGCCGCATAAAGAGACCCAGTACTTC
clone size: -; V gene: TRBV18; D gene: -; J gene: TRBJ2-7; CDR3 length: 13; CDR3 protein: CASSSRTTYEQYF; CDR3 DNA: TGTGCCAGCTCATCACGTACTACGTACGAGCAGTACTTC
clone size: few; V gene: TRBV4-3; D gene: -; J gene: TRBJ1-1; CDR3 length: 16; CDR3 protein: CASSQDPQGGNTEAFF; CDR3 DNA: TGCGCCAGCAGCCAAGATCCCCAGGGTGGGAACACTGAAGCTTTCTTT
clone size: -; V gene: TRBV5-6; D gene: TRBD1; J gene: TRBJ2-3; CDR3 length: 17; CDR3 protein: CASSLGGQGRLVDTQYF; CDR3 DNA: TGTGCCAGCAGCTTGGGTGGACAGGGACGCCTGGTGGATACGCAGTATTTT
clone size: -; V gene: TRBV10-1; D gene: -; J gene: TRBJ2-3; CDR3 length: 12; CDR3 protein: CASSVDYDTQYF; CDR3 DNA: TGCGCCAGCAGTGTGGACTATGATACGCAGTATTTT
clone size: once; V gene: TRBV11-2; D gene: -; J gene: TRBJ2-7; CDR3 length: 12; CDR3 protein: CASSSAVGREYF; CDR3 DNA: TGTGCCAGCAGCTCAGCGGTAGGAAGGGAGTACTTC
clone size: -; V gene: TRBV18; D gene: TRBD1; J gene: TRBJ2-1; CDR3 length: 17; CDR3 protein: CASSSMPGTAPYNEQFF; CDR3 DNA: TGTGCCAGCTCATCAATGCCGGGGACAGCACCCTACAATGAGCAGTTCTTC
clone size: -; V gene: TRBV5-6; D gene: -; J gene: TRBJ1-2; CDR3 length: 13; CDR3 protein: CASSLTGKYGYTF; CDR3 DNA: TGTGCCAGCAGCTTGACAGGGAAGTATGGCTACACCTTC
clone size: -; V gene: TRBV18; D gene: -; J gene: TRBJ2-3; CDR3 length: 15; CDR3 protein: CASSGASASTDTQYF; CDR3 DNA: TGTGCCAGCTCAGGGGCTAGTGCTAGCACAGATACGCAGTATTTT
clone size: -; V gene: TRBV6-6; D gene: -; J gene: TRBJ2-3; CDR3 length: 16; CDR3 protein: CASSYSTGVGTDTQYF; CDR3 DNA: TGTGCCAGCAGTTACTCGACGGGGGTTGGCACAGATACGCAGTATTTT
clone size: -; V gene: TRBV13; D gene: TRBD1; J gene: TRBJ1-3; CDR3 length: 18; CDR3 protein: CASSRDRGRGFRGNTIYF; CDR3 DNA: TGTGCCAGCAGCCGTGACAGGGGGCGTGGGTTTCGTGGAAACACCATATATTTT